This T cell receptor (beta chain) was observed in a study of T cells in women clearing cervical HPV infection. Study-level background: Cases were women with histologically confirmed HPV16-related CIN3 or worse, including 2 invasive cancers. No precancer developed; the control's incident HPV16 infection cleared within 12 months.

Study outcomes and limitations: A classifier using richness and V gene abundances reached an AUC of around 0.81. TRBV6-7 abundance was lower in cases than controls (0.11% versus 0.16%).

The CDR3 is 14 residues long. With 3 bases removed from V and 10 bases from J, the gap between germline ends came to 13 bases. The germline V gene has CDR1 LNHDA and CDR2 SQIVND (reference sequence). Profiling relied on immunoSEQ multiplex PCR, and the TCRdb table lists in-frame clones only, not all of them. Recorded for this sample: tens of thousands of clones. In regard to this clone: Its target is unknown. The missing CDR3 end, 3 residues past where the read stops, is filled in from the germline J gene.

Sequenced material: blood buffy coat. The origin of this receptor is a woman aged 18 to 75 with a cervical HPV16 infection that either progressed to CIN3+ or cleared (not recorded which). The V call is TRBV19, the J call TRBJ1-6; D may be TRBD1 (5 bases). The CDR3 bases that were read are TGTGCCAGTAGTATTACGGGGGATCACTCACCC. This gives the protein CASSITGDHSP. The whole CDR3 protein is CASSITGDHSPLHF.